A single sample is the source of the 14 T cell receptor beta chains below, sequenced in a study of radiation and T cells in renal cell carcinoma. Sequencing was performed with immunoSEQ multiplex PCR; in TCRdb, only in-frame clones are kept and a portion is missing. The repertoire holds approximately 94,000 clones, with roughly four fifths as singletons. Regarding time point: baseline pretreatment blood. As for treatment: 15 Gy SBRT to primary tumor, nephrectomy 4 weeks later. The sequenced sample was blood, obtained from a patient whose treatment included radiotherapy and nephrectomy. The receptors shown here come from a man in his 60s with renal cell carcinoma.

This clone occurred once. This sequence joins TRBV25-1 and TRBJ2-7, with D unclear. The length of the CDR3 is 11 residues. V lost 4 bases, J lost 6 bases, and 7 bases lay in between. Germline V lookup: CDR1 MGHDK, CDR2 SYGVNS. CDR3 nucleotides: TGTGCCAGCAGTGCCCTCGGCGAGCAGTACTTC. Protein product: CASSALGEQYF.

The V gene is TRBV7-2, the J gene TRBJ2-1; 7 bases fit TRBD1. The germline V gene has CDR1 SGHTA and CDR2 FQGNSA. With 5 bases clipped from V and 8 bases from J, the junction kept 9 bases outside the gene matches. This CDR3 is built from 14 residues. The CDR3 DNA sequence: TGTGCCAGCAGCCTAGACAGGGTCGGGGATGAGCAGTTCTTC. This encodes CASSLDRVGDEQFF. The full variable domain, completed using reference TRBV7-2 and TRBJ2-1, is GAGVSQSPSNKVTEKGKDVELRCDPISGHTALYWYRQSLGQGLEFLIYFQGNSAPDKSGLPSDRFSAERTGGSVSTLTIQRTQQEDSAVYLCASSLDRVGDEQFFGPGTRLTVL.

The V gene is TRBV7-2, the J gene TRBJ2-7, with 9 nucleotides matching TRBD1. V dropped 5 bases and J dropped 6; count of bases not matched to a gene: 8. Germline V gene lookup returns CDR1 SGHTA and CDR2 FQGNSA. The CDR3 covers 14 residues. The DNA for the CDR3 is TGTGCCAGCAGCATCAGACAGGGGGTAGGCGAGCAGTACTTC. It is translated as CASSIRQGVGEQYF.

The V call is TRBV11-2, the J call TRBJ2-7; D possibly matches TRBD1 or TRBD2 (6 bases each). V was pared by 8 bases and J by 4 bases, with 18 bases between. Looked up from germline, CDR1 is SGHAT and CDR2 is FQNNGV. CDR3 length: 14 amino acids. DNA of the CDR3: TGTGCCAGCGGACGACAGGAGGGCTTTTACGAGCAGTACTTC. Residues: CASGRQEGFYEQYF. Using reference TRBV11-2 and TRBJ2-7 for the parts outside the CDR3, the full variable domain is EAGVAQSPRYKIIEKRQSVAFWCNPISGHATLYWYQQILGQGPKLLIQFQNNGVVDDSQLPKDRFSAERLKGVDSTLKIQPAKLEDSAVYLCASGRQEGFYEQYFGPGTRLTVT.

Concerning this clone: The same CDR3 can be traced to other DNA sequences in this sample. The chain joins TRBV6-6 to TRBJ2-1; D is unclear. Germline V gene data show CDR1 as MNHNY and CDR2 as SVGAGI (reference sequence). V dropped 0 bases and J dropped 8 bases, with 2 bases sitting between them. The CDR3 is 11 residues long. This CDR3 reads CASSYSDEQFF. The CDR3 DNA reads TGTGCCAGCAGTTACTCAGATGAGCAGTTCTTC.

This clone was observed a single time. Other DNA sequences within the sample encode an identical CDR3. V and J are TRBV11-2 and TRBJ2-7; D ambiguous. V gave up 4 bases and J gave up 2 bases, with 6 bases separating them. The CDR3 has 12 residues. CDR1 and CDR2 from the germline V gene are SGHAT and FQNNGV. CDR3 in DNA: TGTGCCAGCAGCTCTACCCCCTACGAGCAGTACTTC. It translates to CASSSTPYEQYF.

The CDR3 spells CAWRKRDTGELFF. The CDR3 DNA reads as TGTGCCTGGAGGAAGCGGGACACCGGGGAGCTGTTTTTT. The rearrangement links TRBV30 to TRBJ2-2; tentatively, D is TRBD2 (6 bases). Trimming shortened V by 3 bases and J by 3 bases, and 8 bases separated the two germline ends. This CDR3 is 13 amino acids long. The V gene's germline CDR1 is GTSNPN and CDR2 SVGIG (reference sequence).

V usage is TRBV5-6 and J usage is TRBJ2-3; D ambiguous. The CDR3 has 13 amino acids. V lost 4 bases, J lost 0 bases, and 6 bases lay in between. Germline assignment: CDR1 SGHDT and CDR2 YYEEEE. The CDR3 protein is CASSQASTDTQYF. The CDR3 DNA reads TGTGCCAGCAGCCAAGCTAGCACAGATACGCAGTATTTT.

The sample holds many counts of this clone. The V call is TRBV5-1, the J call TRBJ2-2; 7 positions agree with TRBD1. The V gene's germline CDR1 is SGHRS and CDR2 YFSETQ. The length of the CDR3 is 17 residues. Unmatched junction bases numbered 10, after V lost 0 bases and J lost 5 bases. The DNA of the CDR3 is TGCGCCAGCAGCTTGGCCCCCGGGACAGAACGGACCGGGGAGCTGTTTTTT. It codes for CASSLAPGTERTGELFF.

The chain has TRBV6-1 and TRBJ2-1; D is unclear. The germline V gene encodes CDR1 MNHNS and CDR2 SASEGT. V shed 4 bases and J shed 11 bases, with 12 bases lying between them. The CDR3 loop spans 12 amino acids. The CDR3 sequence is CASSAQPTQQFF. CDR3 nucleotide sequence: TGTGCCAGCAGTGCCCAACCGACGCAGCAGTTCTTC.

DNA of the CDR3: TGTGCCAGCAGTCCAAGGGGGCCGAACACTGAAGCTTTCTTT. Translation gives CASSPRGPNTEAFF. V is TRBV25-1 and J is TRBJ1-1, with TRBD1 identical over 7 bases. The V and J ends lost 5 bases and 1 base, in that order; junction bases with no gene match: 4. The CDR3 has 14 amino acids. Germline V CDR1 and CDR2: MGHDK, SYGVNS.

Notes on this clone: The junction departs from germline at one end; a sequencing error may be responsible. J is TRBJ2-1 and V is TRBV7-8; no reliable D call. This CDR3 comprises 11 residues. Germline V CDR1 and CDR2: SGHVS, FQNEAQ. CDR3 sequence: CASSSYHEQFF. In nucleotides, the CDR3 is TGTGCCAGCAGCTCCTACCATGAGCAGTTCTTC.

The chain uses TRBV10-3 and TRBJ2-7; D possibly corresponds to TRBD1 (5 bases). This CDR3 comprises 12 residues. Trimming pared 6 bases from V and 6 bases from J, leaving 12 bases between. The germline gives CDR1 ENHRY, CDR2 SYGVKD. CDR3 residues: CAIRDIGSEQYF. CDR3 DNA: TGTGCCATCAGGGACATCGGGTCCGAGCAGTACTTC.

Points on this clone: The junction shows a germline mismatch at one end, possibly a read error. Here the CDR3 DNA reads TGCGCCAGCAGCCGCACCTCCTTT. Protein: CASSRTSF. This rearrangement joins TRBV5-1 to TRBJ1-1; D not certain. This CDR3 spans 8 amino acids. The germline V gene has CDR1 SGHRS and CDR2 YFSETQ.